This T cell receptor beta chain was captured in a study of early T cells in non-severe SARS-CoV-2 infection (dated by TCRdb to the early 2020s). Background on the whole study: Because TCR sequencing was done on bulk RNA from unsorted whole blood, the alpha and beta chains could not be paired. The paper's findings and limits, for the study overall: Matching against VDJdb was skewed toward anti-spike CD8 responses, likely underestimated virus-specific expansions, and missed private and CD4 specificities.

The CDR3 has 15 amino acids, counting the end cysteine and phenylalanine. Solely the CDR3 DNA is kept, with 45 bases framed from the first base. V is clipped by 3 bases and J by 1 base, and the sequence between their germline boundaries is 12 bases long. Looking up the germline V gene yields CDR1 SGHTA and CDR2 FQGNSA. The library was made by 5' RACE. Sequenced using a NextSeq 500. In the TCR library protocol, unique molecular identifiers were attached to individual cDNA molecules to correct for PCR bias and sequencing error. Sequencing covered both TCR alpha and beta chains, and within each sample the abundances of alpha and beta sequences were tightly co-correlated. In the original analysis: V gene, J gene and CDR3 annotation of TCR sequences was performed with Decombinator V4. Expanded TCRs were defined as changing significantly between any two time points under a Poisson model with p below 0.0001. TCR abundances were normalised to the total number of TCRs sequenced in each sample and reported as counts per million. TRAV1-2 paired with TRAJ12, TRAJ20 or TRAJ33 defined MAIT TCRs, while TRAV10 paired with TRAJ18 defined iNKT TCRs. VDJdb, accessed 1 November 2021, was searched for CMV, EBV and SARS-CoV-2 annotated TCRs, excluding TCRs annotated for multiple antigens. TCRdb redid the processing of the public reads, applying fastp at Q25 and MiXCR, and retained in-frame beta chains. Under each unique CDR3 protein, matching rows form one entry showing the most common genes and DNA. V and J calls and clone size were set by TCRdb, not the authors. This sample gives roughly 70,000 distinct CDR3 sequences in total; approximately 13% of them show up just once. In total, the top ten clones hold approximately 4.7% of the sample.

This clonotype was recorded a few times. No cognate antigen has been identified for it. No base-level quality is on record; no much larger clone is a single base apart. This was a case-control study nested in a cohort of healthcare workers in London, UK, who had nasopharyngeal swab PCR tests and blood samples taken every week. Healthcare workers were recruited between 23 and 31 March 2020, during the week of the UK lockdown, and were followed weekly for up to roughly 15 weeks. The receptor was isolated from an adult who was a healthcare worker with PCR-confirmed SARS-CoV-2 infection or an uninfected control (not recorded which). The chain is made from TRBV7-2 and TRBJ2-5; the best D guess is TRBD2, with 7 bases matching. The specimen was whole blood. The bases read TGTGCCAGCAGCTTCTTTGGGGGGGCCCAAGAGACCCAGTACTTC. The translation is CASSFFGGAQETQYF.